One TCR beta chain is described in this entry. Antigen unknown. V was pared by 7 bases and J by 9 bases, with 13 bases between. The CDR3 totals 13 residues. The germline CDR1 and CDR2 sequences are LGHNT and FRNRAP. The record originates from a study of T cell repertoires in cytomegalovirus infection. Turning to the study itself: Both recently identified HLA-C-restricted and well-studied HLA-B-restricted CMV epitopes were used in the study. Public TCR beta signatures indicated both CMV infection and matching HLA type.

Study-wide results and caveats: Frequencies of public TCR beta families were cumulated, and this identified carriers of CMV plus the relevant HLA. HLA-C-restricted TCR beta clonotypes specific for CMV led the ex vivo response.

Using its own MiXCR run on the reads, TCRdb lists one record per CDR3 protein. The data show hundreds of thousands of distinct CDR3 sequences, with roughly a third seen just once and roughly 13% held by the top ten. The starting material was cultured CD8+ T cells from PBMCs, obtained from culture after CMV antigen stimulation. This chain links TRBV12-5 with TRBJ1-6; weak D call: TRBD1 (6 bases). The receptor's source is a human donor in good health (CMV status not recorded). Some clones in this sample may be carry-over from other donors' samples. The CDR3 sequence is CASAVGGGSPLHF. CDR3 coding DNA: TGTGCTAGTGCCGTGGGGGGCGGTTCACCCCTCCACTTT.